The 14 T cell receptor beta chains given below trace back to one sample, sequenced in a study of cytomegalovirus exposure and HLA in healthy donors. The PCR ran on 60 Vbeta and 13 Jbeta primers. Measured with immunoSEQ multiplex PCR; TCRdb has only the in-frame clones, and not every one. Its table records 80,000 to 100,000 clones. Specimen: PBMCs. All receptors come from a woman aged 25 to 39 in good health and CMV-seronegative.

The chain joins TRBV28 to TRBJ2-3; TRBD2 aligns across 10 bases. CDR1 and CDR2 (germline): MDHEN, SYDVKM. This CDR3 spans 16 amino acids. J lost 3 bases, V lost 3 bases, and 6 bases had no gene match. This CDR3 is CASSLDRAGGTDTQYF. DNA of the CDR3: TGTGCCAGCAGTTTGGACCGAGCGGGGGGGACAGATACGCAGTATTTT.

The DNA of the CDR3 is TGTGCCAGCAGTCCCTATTCCGGGGACACTGAAGCTTTCTTT. Amino acids: CASSPYSGDTEAFF. The chain couples TRBV27 to TRBJ1-1; D is ambiguous. The ends were cut back, 5 bases at V and 3 bases at J, with 13 bases in the middle. CDR1 is MNHEY and CDR2 is SMNVEV in the germline V gene (reference sequence). The CDR3 is 14 amino acids.

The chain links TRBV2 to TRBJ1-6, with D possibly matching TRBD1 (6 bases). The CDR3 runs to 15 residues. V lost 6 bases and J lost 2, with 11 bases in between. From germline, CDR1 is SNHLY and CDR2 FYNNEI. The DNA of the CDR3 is TGTGCCAGCAGCTTGGGGGCGCCCTATAATTCACCCCTCCACTTT. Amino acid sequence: CASSLGAPYNSPLHF.

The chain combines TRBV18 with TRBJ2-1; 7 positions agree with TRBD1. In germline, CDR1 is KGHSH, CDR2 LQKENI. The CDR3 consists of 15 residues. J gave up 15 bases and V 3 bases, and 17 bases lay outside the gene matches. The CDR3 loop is CASSPPGTERGTWFF. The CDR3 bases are TGTGCCAGCTCACCGCCCGGGACAGAGAGGGGTACGTGGTTCTTC.

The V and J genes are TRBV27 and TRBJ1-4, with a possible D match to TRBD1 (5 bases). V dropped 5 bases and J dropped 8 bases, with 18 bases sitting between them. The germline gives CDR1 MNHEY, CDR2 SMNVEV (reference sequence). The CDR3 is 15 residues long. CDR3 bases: TGTGCCAGCAGTCCAGGGTCGGGGGAAGGAGAAAAACTGTTTTTT. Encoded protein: CASSPGSGEGEKLFF.

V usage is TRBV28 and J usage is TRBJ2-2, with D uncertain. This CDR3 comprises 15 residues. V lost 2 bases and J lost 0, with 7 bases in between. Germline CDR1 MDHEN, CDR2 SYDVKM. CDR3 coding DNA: TGTGCCAGCAGTTTAATACAGTCGAACACCGGGGAGCTGTTTTTT. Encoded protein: CASSLIQSNTGELFF.

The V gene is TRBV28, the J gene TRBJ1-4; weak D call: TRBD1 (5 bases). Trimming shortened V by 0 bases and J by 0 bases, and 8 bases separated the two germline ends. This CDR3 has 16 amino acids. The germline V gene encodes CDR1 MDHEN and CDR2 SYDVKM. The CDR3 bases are TGTGCCAGCAGTTTATGGGACATCGCAACTAATGAAAAACTGTTTTTT. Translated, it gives CASSLWDIATNEKLFF.

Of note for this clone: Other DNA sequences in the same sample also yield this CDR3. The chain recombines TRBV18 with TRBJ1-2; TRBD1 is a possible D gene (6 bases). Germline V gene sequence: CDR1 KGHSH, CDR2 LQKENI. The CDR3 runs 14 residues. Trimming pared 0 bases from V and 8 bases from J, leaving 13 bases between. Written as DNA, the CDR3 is TGTGCCAGCTCACCACCGGAAAGGGGGTACGGCTACACCTTC. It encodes CASSPPERGYGYTF.

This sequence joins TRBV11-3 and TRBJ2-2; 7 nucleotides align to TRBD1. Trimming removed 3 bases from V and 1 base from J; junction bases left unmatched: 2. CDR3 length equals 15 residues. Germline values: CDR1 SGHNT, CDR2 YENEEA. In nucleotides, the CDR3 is TGTGCCAGCAGCTTGAGGGGGCTGAACACCGGGGAGCTGTTTTTT. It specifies CASSLRGLNTGELFF.

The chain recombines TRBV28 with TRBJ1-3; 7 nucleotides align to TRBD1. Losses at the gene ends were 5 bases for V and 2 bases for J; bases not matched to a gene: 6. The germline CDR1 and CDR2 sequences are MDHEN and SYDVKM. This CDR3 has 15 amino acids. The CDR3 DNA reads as TGTGCCAGCAGTCCAGACAGGGAACCTGGAAACACCATATATTTT. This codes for CASSPDREPGNTIYF.

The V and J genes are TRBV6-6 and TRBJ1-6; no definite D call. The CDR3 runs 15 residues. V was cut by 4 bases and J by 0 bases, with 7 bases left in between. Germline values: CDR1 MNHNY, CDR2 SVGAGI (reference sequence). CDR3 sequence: CASSLQSSYNSPLHF. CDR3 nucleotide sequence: TGTGCCAGCAGTTTACAGAGCTCCTATAATTCACCCCTCCACTTT.

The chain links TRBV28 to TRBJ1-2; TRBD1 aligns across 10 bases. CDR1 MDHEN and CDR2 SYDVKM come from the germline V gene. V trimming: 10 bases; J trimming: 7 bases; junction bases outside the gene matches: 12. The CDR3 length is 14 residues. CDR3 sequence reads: CAILSGTGEGGYTF. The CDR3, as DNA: TGTGCCATCCTCTCCGGGACAGGGGAGGGTGGCTACACCTTC.

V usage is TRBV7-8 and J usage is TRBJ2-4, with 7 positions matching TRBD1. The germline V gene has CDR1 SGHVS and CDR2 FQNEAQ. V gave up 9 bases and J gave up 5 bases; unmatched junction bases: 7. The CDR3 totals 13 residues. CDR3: CASNRGMENIQYF. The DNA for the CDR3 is TGTGCCAGTAACAGGGGAATGGAAAACATTCAGTACTTC. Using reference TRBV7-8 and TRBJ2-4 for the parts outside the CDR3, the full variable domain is GAGVSQSPRYKVAKRGQDVALRCDPISGHVSLFWYQQALGQGPEFLTYFQNEAQLDKSGLPSDRFFAERPEGSVSTLKIQRTQQEDSAVYLCASNRGMENIQYFGAGTRLSVL.

CDR3 DNA: TGCGCCAGCAGCGTTCGGGGGGGGGACCGGGGCGAGCAGTACTTC. It is translated as CASSVRGGDRGEQYF. V is TRBV10-2 and J is TRBJ2-7; 8 nucleotides line up with TRBD2. CDR1 is WSHSY and CDR2 is SAAADI in the germline V gene. V lost 6 bases, J lost 6 bases, and 13 bases stayed unmatched. This CDR3 has 15 residues.